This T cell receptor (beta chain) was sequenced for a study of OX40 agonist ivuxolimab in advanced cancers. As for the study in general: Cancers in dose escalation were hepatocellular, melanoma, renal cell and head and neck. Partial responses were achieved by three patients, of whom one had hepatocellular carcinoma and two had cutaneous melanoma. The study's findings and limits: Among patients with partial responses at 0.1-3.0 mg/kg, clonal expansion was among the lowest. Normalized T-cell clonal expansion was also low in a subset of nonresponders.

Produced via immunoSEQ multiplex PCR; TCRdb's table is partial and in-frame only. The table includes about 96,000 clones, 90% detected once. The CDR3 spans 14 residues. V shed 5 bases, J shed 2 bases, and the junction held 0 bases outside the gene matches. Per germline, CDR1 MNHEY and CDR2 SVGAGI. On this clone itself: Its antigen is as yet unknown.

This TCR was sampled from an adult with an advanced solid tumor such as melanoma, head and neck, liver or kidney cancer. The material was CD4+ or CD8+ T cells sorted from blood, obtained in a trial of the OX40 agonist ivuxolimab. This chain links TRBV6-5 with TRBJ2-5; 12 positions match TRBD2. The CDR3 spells CASSGLAGQETQYF. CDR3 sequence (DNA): TGTGCCAGCAGTGGACTAGCGGGGCAAGAGACCCAGTACTTC.